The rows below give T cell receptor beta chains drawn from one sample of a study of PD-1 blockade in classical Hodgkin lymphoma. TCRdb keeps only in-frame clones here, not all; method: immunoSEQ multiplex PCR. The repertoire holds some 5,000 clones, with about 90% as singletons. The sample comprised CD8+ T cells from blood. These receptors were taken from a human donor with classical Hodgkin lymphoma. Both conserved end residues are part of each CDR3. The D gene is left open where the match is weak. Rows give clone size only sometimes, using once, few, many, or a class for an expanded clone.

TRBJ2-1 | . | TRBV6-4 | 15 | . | TGTGCCAGCACTGTAACCCCAGGGGCGTACAATGAGCAGTTCTTC | CASTVTPGAYNEQFF
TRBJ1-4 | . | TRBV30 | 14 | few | TGTGCCTGGAGTGGGAAAGTTGGTAATGAAAAACTGTTTTTT | CAWSGKVGNEKLFF
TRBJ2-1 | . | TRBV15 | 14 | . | TGTGCCACCAGCAGTGCGGGGTCCTACAATGAGCAGTTCTTC | CATSSAGSYNEQFF
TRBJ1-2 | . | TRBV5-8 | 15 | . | TGTGCCAGCAGCTTGACTTACCGCCAGGACTATGGCTACACCTTC | CASSLTYRQDYGYTF
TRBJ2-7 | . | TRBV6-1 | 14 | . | TGTGCCAGCAGTGGATCCCACCTCTCCTACGAGCAGTACTTC | CASSGSHLSYEQYF
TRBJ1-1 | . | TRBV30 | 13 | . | TGTGCCTGGAGCCGACTAGCGAACACTGAAGCTTTCTTT | CAWSRLANTEAFF
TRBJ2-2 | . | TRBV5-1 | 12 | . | TGCGCCAGCAGTTCGGGGGCCGAGGAGCTGTTTTTT | CASSSGAEELFF
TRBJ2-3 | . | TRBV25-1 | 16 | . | TGTGCCAGCAGTGGGAGGACTCAATCTAGCACAGATACGCAGTATTTT | CASSGRTQSSTDTQYF
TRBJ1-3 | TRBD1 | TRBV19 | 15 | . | TGTGCCAGTAGGAGAGGAACAGGGGTCGGAAACACCATATATTTT | CASRRGTGVGNTIYF
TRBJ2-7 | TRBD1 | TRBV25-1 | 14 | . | TGTGCCAGCCAACCGGGACAGGGGAGGAACGAGCAGTACTTC | CASQPGQGRNEQYF
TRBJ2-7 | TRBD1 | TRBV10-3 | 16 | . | TGTGCCATCAGTGAACCGACAGGGTGGCTTACCTACGAGCAGTACTTC | CAISEPTGWLTYEQYF
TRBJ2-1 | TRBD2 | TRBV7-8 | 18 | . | TGTGCCAGCAGCTTAAGGAAAAGGGAGGGCCGTTGGTACAATGAGCAGTTCTTC | CASSLRKREGRWYNEQFF
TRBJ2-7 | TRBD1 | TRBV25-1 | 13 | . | TGTGCCAGCAGTGGAGGACAGGCCCACGAGCAGTACTTC | CASSGGQAHEQYF
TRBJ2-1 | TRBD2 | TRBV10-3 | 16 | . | TGTGCCATCAGTGAGTCCGTAGCGGGATTTTACAATGAGCAGTTCTTC | CAISESVAGFYNEQFF
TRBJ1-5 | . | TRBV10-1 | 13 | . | TGCGCCAGCAATGAAACAGAGAATCAGCCCCAGCATTTT | CASNETENQPQHF
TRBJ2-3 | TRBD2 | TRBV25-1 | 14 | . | TGTGCCAGCACTCCTAGCGGTTCGGGAGATACGCAGTATTTT | CASTPSGSGDTQYF
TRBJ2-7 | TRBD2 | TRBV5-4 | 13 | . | TGTGCCAGCAGGGGGACTAGTTTTGACGAGCAGTACTTC | CASRGTSFDEQYF
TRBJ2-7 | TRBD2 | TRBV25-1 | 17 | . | TGTGCCAGCAGTGACTCTCAGACTAGCGGGAGAGGGTACGAGCAGTACTTC | CASSDSQTSGRGYEQYF
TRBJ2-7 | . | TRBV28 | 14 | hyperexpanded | TGTGCCAGCAGTTACCGTCAGGGCGGCTACGAGCAGTACTTC | CASSYRQGGYEQYF
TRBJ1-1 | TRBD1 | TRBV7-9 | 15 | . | TGTGCCAGCAGCTTCGGGACAGGGGTGGACACTGAAGCTTTCTTT | CASSFGTGVDTEAFF
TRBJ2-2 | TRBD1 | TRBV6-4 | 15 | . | TGTGCCAGCAGTGACTCGGGACAGGGAGTCGGGGAGCTGTTTTTT | CASSDSGQGVGELFF
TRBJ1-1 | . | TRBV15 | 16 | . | TGTGCCACCAGCAGAGGCGGCTCCTCACTGAACACTGAAGCTTTCTTT | CATSRGGSSLNTEAFF
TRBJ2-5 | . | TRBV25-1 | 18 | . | TGTGCCAGCAGTGGAAAGACGGGACGGGAGTTTTCCCAAGAGACCCAGTACTTC | CASSGKTGREFSQETQYF
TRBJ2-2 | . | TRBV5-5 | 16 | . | TGTGCCAGCAGCTTTGAGGATTACTCGACGCCCGGGGAGCTGTTTTTT | CASSFEDYSTPGELFF
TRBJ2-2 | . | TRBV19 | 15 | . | TGTGCCAGTAGTATTAGCGGAGAGAACACCGGGGAGCTGTTTTTT | CASSISGENTGELFF
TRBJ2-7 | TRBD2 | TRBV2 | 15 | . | TGTGCCAGCAGTGAAGGGGTAGCGGGGTCCTACGAGCAGTACTTC | CASSEGVAGSYEQYF
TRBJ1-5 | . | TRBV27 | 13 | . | TGTGCCAGCAGTTTGGGTAAAAATCAGCCCCAGCATTTT | CASSLGKNQPQHF
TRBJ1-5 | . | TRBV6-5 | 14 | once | TGTGCCAGCAGTTCGCAGGTTCTCAATCAGCCCCAGCATTTT | CASSSQVLNQPQHF
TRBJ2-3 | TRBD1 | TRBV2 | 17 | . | TGTGCCAGCAGTGAGCTTAGGACAGGGGATTCCTCAGATACGCAGTATTTT | CASSELRTGDSSDTQYF
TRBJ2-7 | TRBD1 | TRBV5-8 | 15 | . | TGTGCCAGCAGCTCGGACCGGGACAGGTCCTACGAGCAGTACTTC | CASSSDRDRSYEQYF
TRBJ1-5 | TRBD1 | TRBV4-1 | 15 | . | TGCGCCAGCAGCCAGGACACAGGGGGCCTTCAGCCCCAGCATTTT | CASSQDTGGLQPQHF
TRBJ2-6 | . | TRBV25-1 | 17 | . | TGTGCCAGCAGTGAAGTATCCAGAAATTCTGGGGCCAACGTCCTGACTTTC | CASSEVSRNSGANVLTF
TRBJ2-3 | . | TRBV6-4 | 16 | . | TGTGCCAGCAGTGACTCAGGCAGAACCACCACAGATACGCAGTATTTT | CASSDSGRTTTDTQYF
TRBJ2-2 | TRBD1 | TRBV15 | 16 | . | TGTGCCACCAGCAGGGGGACAGGGTCGAACACCGGGGAGCTGTTTTTT | CATSRGTGSNTGELFF
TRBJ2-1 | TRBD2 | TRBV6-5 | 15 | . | TGTGCCACCAGGACTAGCGGGAGTACCTACAATGAGCAGTTCTTC | CATRTSGSTYNEQFF
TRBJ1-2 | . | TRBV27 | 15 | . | TGTGCCAGCAGCACCGCGCCGGACAGACCTTATGGCTACACCTTC | CASSTAPDRPYGYTF
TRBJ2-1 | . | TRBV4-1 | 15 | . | TGCGCCAGCAGGCTCAGGGCAGCCCTCGAATATGAGCAGTTCTTC | CASRLRAALEYEQFF
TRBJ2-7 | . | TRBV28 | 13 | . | TGTGCCAGCAGTTCAATCCGGGAATACGAGCAGTACTTC | CASSSIREYEQYF